The T cell receptor beta chain under discussion was sequenced for a study of blood T cell repertoires in COVID-19. Background on the study: Spain, Italy and the United States supplied samples that represented acute and convalescent COVID-19.

Patients of the Seattle cohort, enrolled during active infection, were followed longitudinally. Data came from immunoSEQ multiplex PCR; TCRdb stores just in-frame clones and leaves some out. The table records roughly 87,000 clones, about 85% of them present only once. This receptor was taken from a woman older than 75 with COVID-19, enrolled during active disease. Source material: peripheral blood.

CDR3 in amino acids: CASSERGTGVGNTIYF. Written as DNA, the CDR3 is TGTGCCAGCAGTGAACGGGGGACAGGGGTTGGAAACACCATATATTTT. The J gene is TRBJ1-3, the V gene TRBV6-1, with 10 positions matching TRBD1. In germline, CDR1 is MNHNS, CDR2 SASEGT. V lost 2 bases and J lost 3; bases outside the gene matches: 4. The CDR3 extends over 16 amino acids.